This passage covers 28 T cell receptor beta chains from one sample sequenced in a study of CD8 T cells in Susac syndrome. The RNA input was about 0.5 to 1 ug, and it was reverse transcribed with random hexamers. TCRdb analysed the immunoSEQ multiplex PCR reads with MiXCR anew, one entry per CDR3 protein. Of around 130,000 distinct CDR3 sequences in the sample, 94% were seen once. Sequencing used CD4+ T cells from PBMCs. The source of these receptors is a human donor in good health.

The rearrangement uses TRBV5-6 and TRBJ1-3; D is uncertain. Per germline, CDR1 SGHDT and CDR2 YYEEEE. The length of the CDR3 is 14 residues. V shed 2 bases and J shed 0 bases, with 6 bases lying between them. The CDR3 sequence: CASSLRSSGNTIYF. Here the CDR3 DNA reads TGTGCCAGCAGCTTACGGAGCTCTGGAAACACCATATATTTT.

V usage is TRBV12-3 or TRBV12-4 and J usage is TRBJ2-7; the match to TRBD2 covers 8 bases. J lost 3 bases, V lost 6 bases, and 10 bases had no gene match. The CDR3 covers 15 residues. CDR3 nucleotide sequence: TGTGCCAGCAGCCCCCGGGGGGGCCCCAACTACGAGCAGTACTTC. Translation: CASSPRGGPNYEQYF.

The chain links TRBV18 to TRBJ1-1; D uncertain. Germline V CDR1 and CDR2: KGHSH, LQKENI. The CDR3 contains 13 residues. Trimming took off 2 bases at V and 1 base at J, with 5 bases between the two ends. In DNA, the CDR3 is TGTGCCAGCTCACCAGAAGAGAACACTGAAGCTTTCTTT. As protein: CASSPEENTEAFF.

The CDR3 DNA is TGTGCCAGCACAAGCGGCCGATTCTACGAGCAGTACTTC. This gives the protein CASTSGRFYEQYF. The rearrangement uses TRBV7-2 and TRBJ2-7, with D possibly being TRBD2 (5 bases). Trimming took 7 bases from V and 3 from J, leaving 13 bases between them. Germline V lookup: CDR1 SGHTA, CDR2 FQGNSA. The CDR3 runs 13 residues.

The rearrangement joins TRBV11-2 to TRBJ2-7; a weak D match, TRBD1 (5 bases). The CDR3 is made up of 13 amino acids. V lost 3 bases to trimming and J lost 3 bases, with 9 bases between them. CDR1 SGHAT and CDR2 FQNNGV come from the germline V gene. CDR3 residues: CASSFGQGYEQYF. The DNA of the CDR3 is TGTGCCAGCAGCTTCGGCCAGGGCTACGAGCAGTACTTC.

This sequence joins TRBV11-2 and TRBJ2-5; possibly TRBD2 for D (6 bases). This CDR3 is built from 20 residues. Trimming stripped 5 bases from V and 0 bases from J, with 28 bases between. CDR1 SGHAT and CDR2 FQNNGV come from the germline V gene. The CDR3 DNA reads as TGTGCCAGCAGCCCCGGGGGTTGGGGGTTACTCCAAAAACACCAAGAGACCCAGTACTTC. Translation gives CASSPGGWGLLQKHQETQYF.

The chain links TRBV4-1 to TRBJ2-3; D remains unclear. Per the germline V gene, CDR1 is MGHRA and CDR2 is YSYEKL. The CDR3 has 14 residues. Deletions cut 0 bases from V and 2 bases from J, with 6 bases between. CDR3 sequence (DNA): TGCGCCAGCAGCCAAGACCGGCACACAGATACGCAGTATTTT. It specifies CASSQDRHTDTQYF.

The table lists this clonotype with a count of one. The chain has TRBV3-1 and TRBJ2-7, with 13 bases lining up with TRBD2. Germline loops: CDR1 LGHDT, CDR2 YNNKEL (reference sequence). The CDR3 runs 17 residues. After removal of 2 bases from V and 7 bases from J, the junction contained 11 bases not matched to a gene. CDR3 coding DNA: TGTGCCAGCAGCCAATCTTATGGACTAGCGGGAGTTGTTGAGCAGTACTTC. As protein: CASSQSYGLAGVVEQYF.

The chain couples TRBV4-3 to TRBJ2-1; 7 nucleotides align to TRBD2. CDR1 is LGHNA and CDR2 is YSLEER in the germline V gene. V shed 0 bases, J shed 0 bases, and the junction held 14 bases outside the gene matches. CDR3 size: 20 residues. The CDR3 region is CASSQDLPFSGTISYNEQFF. The CDR3 DNA reads TGCGCCAGCAGCCAAGACTTACCCTTTTCCGGGACTATCTCCTACAATGAGCAGTTCTTC.

The genes are TRBV5-4 and TRBJ1-6; unclear D gene. This CDR3 is 14 amino acids long. V lost 1 base and J lost 10, with 12 bases in between. Germline CDR1 and CDR2: SGHNT and YYREEE (reference sequence). This CDR3 reads CASSLMSVESPLHF. The CDR3 DNA sequence: TGTGCCAGCAGCTTGATGTCAGTGGAATCACCCCTCCACTTT.

A single count supports this clonotype. The gene calls are TRBV4-1 and TRBJ2-5; TRBD2 agrees at 7 bases. With 1 base clipped from V and 0 bases from J, the junction kept 2 bases outside the gene matches. This CDR3 contains 15 residues. CDR1 and CDR2 (germline): MGHRA, YSYEKL. The DNA for the CDR3 is TGCGCCAGCAGCCAAGTAGGGACTAACCAAGAGACCCAGTACTTC. This translates into CASSQVGTNQETQYF.

This sequence joins TRBV5-1 and TRBJ1-1, with 7 positions matching TRBD1. J lost 0 bases, V lost 0 bases, and 5 bases had no gene match. The CDR3 length is 16 residues. CDR1 SGHRS and CDR2 YFSETQ come from the germline V gene. The CDR3 DNA reads TGCGCCAGCAGCTTGGGAGGGGGCCAAATGAACACTGAAGCTTTCTTT. It is translated as CASSLGGGQMNTEAFF. Using reference TRBV5-1 and TRBJ1-1 for the parts outside the CDR3, the full variable domain is KAGVTQTPRYLIKTRGQQVTLSCSPISGHRSVSWYQQTPGQGLQFLFEYFSETQRNKGNFPGRFSGRQFSNSRSEMNVSTLELGDSALYLCASSLGGGQMNTEAFFGQGTRLTVV.

The chain carries TRBV30 and TRBJ2-1; no clear D. In germline, CDR1 is GTSNPN, CDR2 SVGIG (reference sequence). The CDR3 runs to 15 residues. Trimming removed 3 bases at V and 1 base at J, with 13 bases between. The DNA for the CDR3 is TGTGCCTGGAGCGGAACTGAAAGTTCCTACAATGAGCAGTTCTTC. Residues: CAWSGTESSYNEQFF.

V gene TRBV30 combines with J gene TRBJ2-2; D is unresolved. This CDR3 has 12 residues. The V end lost 2 bases, the J end lost 6 bases, and 7 bases lay between the germline ends. From germline, CDR1 is GTSNPN and CDR2 SVGIG (reference sequence). The CDR3: CAWSPRPGELFF. CDR3 DNA sequence: TGTGCCTGGAGTCCCCGCCCCGGGGAGCTGTTTTTT.

V gene TRBV6-1 combines with J gene TRBJ2-3; D is possibly TRBD1 or TRBD2 (5 bases each). This CDR3 has 14 amino acids. Germline CDR1 is MNHNS and CDR2 is SASEGT. Trimming cost V 7 bases and J 4 bases, with 15 bases left between them. CDR3 protein: CASTLTWGSDTQYF. Written as DNA, the CDR3 is TGTGCCAGCACCCTGACATGGGGGTCAGATACGCAGTATTTT.

V usage is TRBV30 and J usage is TRBJ2-5; D is unclear. CDR1 and CDR2 from the germline V gene are GTSNPN and SVGIG (reference sequence). The CDR3 runs 13 residues. The V and J ends lost 2 bases and 5 bases respectively, with 12 bases between them. The CDR3 DNA reads as TGTGCCTGGAGTTTGGGGATGGGTGAGACCCAGTACTTC. Its translation: CAWSLGMGETQYF. The variable domain in full, with the rest retrieved from reference TRBV30 and TRBJ2-5, is SQTIHQWPATLVQPVGSPLSLECTVEGTSNPNLYWYRQAAGRGLQLLFYSVGIGQISSEVPQNLSASRPQDRQFILSSKKLLLSDSGFYLCAWSLGMGETQYFGPGTRLLVL.

Here the CDR3 DNA reads TGCAGTGCTAGAGATCCACAGGGCTACGAGCAGTACTTC. Protein sequence: CSARDPQGYEQYF. The genes are TRBV20-1 and TRBJ2-7; tentatively, D is TRBD1 (6 bases). V dropped 0 bases and J dropped 3 bases, with 9 bases sitting between them. CDR3 length equals 13 residues. The germline CDR1 and CDR2 sequences are DFQATT and SNEGSKA (reference sequence).

The rearrangement uses TRBV6-5 and TRBJ2-7, with 12 bases lining up with TRBD2. CDR1 MNHEY and CDR2 SVGAGI come from the germline V gene. With V trimmed by 0 bases and J by 1 base, 1 base remained unmatched. This CDR3 has 16 residues. The CDR3 protein is CASSYSLAGGSYEQYF. The CDR3 DNA is TGTGCCAGCAGTTACTCTCTAGCGGGAGGGTCCTACGAGCAGTACTTC.

The chain joins TRBV7-8 to TRBJ2-7; no definite D call. The CDR3 spans 15 residues. V dropped 0 bases and J dropped 4 bases, with 13 bases sitting between them. Germline CDR1 is SGHVS and CDR2 is FQNEAQ. CDR3 protein: CASSLALQLTYEQYF. The CDR3 nucleotides are TGTGCCAGCAGCTTAGCGCTCCAGCTTACATACGAGCAGTACTTC.

The chain is built from TRBV23-1 and TRBJ1-4, with TRBD1 matching over 12 bases. TRBV23-1 qualifies as an ORF whose function is uncertain. The CDR3 is made up of 20 amino acids. Unmatched junction bases numbered 11, after V lost 3 bases and J lost 0 bases. As DNA, the CDR3 is TGCGCCAGCAGTCACGACCGGGACAGGGGGCTTCGTCCAACTAATGAAAAACTGTTTTTT. It specifies CASSHDRDRGLRPTNEKLFF.

This chain connects TRBV3-1 to TRBJ1-2; D is uncertain. Germline V lookup: CDR1 LGHDT, CDR2 YNNKEL (reference sequence). Deletions cut 1 base from V and 5 bases from J, with 20 bases between. This CDR3 has 17 amino acids. CDR3 DNA sequence: TGTGCCAGCAGCCAAGCACCCGGTGGGAGCAGTCGGTATGGCTACACCTTC. Translated: CASSQAPGGSSRYGYTF. The full variable domain, completed using reference TRBV3-1 and TRBJ1-2, is DTAVSQTPKYLVTQMGNDKSIKCEQNLGHDTMYWYKQDSKKFLKIMFSYNNKELIINETVPNRFSPKSPDKAHLNLHINSLELGDSAVYFCASSQAPGGSSRYGYTFGSGTRLTVV.

The rearrangement links TRBV14 to TRBJ2-5, with D uncertain. This CDR3 spans 15 amino acids. Deletions cut 5 bases from V and 1 base from J, with 14 bases between. Germline-derived CDR1 and CDR2 are SGHDN and FVKESK. CDR3 nucleotide sequence: TGTGCCAGCAGCAAACCTTCGAGAGGCCAAGAGACCCAGTACTTC. Its translation: CASSKPSRGQETQYF.

The V gene is TRBV5-1, the J gene TRBJ1-1, with D perhaps matching TRBD1 (6 bases). The V end was cut by 4 bases, the J end by 4 bases, with 17 bases between. Germline V lookup: CDR1 SGHRS, CDR2 YFSETQ. This CDR3 has 15 residues. For the CDR3, the DNA is TGCGCCAGCAGCAAAACAGGGATCATGGGCACTGAAGCTTTCTTT. Translating gives CASSKTGIMGTEAFF.

This sequence joins TRBV7-2 and TRBJ2-5; 11 bases agree with TRBD2. CDR1 and CDR2 (germline): SGHTA, FQGNSA. The junction had 5 bases not matched to a gene; V was cut back by 5 bases and J by 6 bases. CDR3 length: 14 amino acids. DNA for the CDR3: TGTGCCAGCAGCCTACTAGCGGGAGTGAAGACCCAGTACTTC. Amino acid sequence: CASSLLAGVKTQYF.

The V gene is TRBV7-8, the J gene TRBJ1-1; TRBD1 matches 7 bases. CDR3 length equals 17 residues. Losses at the gene ends were 1 base for V and 3 bases for J; bases not matched to a gene: 11. Germline V gives CDR1 SGHVS, CDR2 FQNEAQ. The CDR3 nucleotides read TGTGCCAGCAGCTTAGTCCGATTACAGGGGATGGACACTGAAGCTTTCTTT. This gives the protein CASSLVRLQGMDTEAFF.

The chain uses TRBV18 and TRBJ1-1, with D possibly matching TRBD1 (6 bases). In germline, CDR1 is KGHSH, CDR2 LQKENI. This CDR3 spans 14 amino acids. Trimming pared 5 bases from V and 1 base from J, leaving 11 bases between. DNA of the CDR3: TGTGCCAGCTCATACGGGACAAAGAACACTGAAGCTTTCTTT. This gives the protein CASSYGTKNTEAFF.

The chain combines TRBV20-1 with TRBJ2-1; TRBD2 matches at 10 bases. J was trimmed by 4 bases and V by 6 bases; bases with no gene match: 12. The length of the CDR3 is 16 residues. The germline CDR1 and CDR2 sequences are DFQATT and SNEGSKA (reference sequence). In DNA, the CDR3 is TGCAGTGCGACACTAGCGGGACGGGAAGAGTACAATGAGCAGTTCTTC. Translated: CSATLAGREEYNEQFF.

V gene TRBV19 combines with J gene TRBJ2-7; D possibly matches TRBD1 or TRBD2 (5 bases each). Trimming removed 2 bases at V and 2 bases at J, with 16 bases between. This CDR3 has 16 amino acids. Germline lookup yields CDR1 LNHDA and CDR2 SQIVND (reference sequence). CDR3 sequence reads: CASSIIPAQEAYEQYF. CDR3 DNA sequence: TGTGCCAGTAGTATAATTCCCGCACAGGAGGCCTACGAGCAGTACTTC.